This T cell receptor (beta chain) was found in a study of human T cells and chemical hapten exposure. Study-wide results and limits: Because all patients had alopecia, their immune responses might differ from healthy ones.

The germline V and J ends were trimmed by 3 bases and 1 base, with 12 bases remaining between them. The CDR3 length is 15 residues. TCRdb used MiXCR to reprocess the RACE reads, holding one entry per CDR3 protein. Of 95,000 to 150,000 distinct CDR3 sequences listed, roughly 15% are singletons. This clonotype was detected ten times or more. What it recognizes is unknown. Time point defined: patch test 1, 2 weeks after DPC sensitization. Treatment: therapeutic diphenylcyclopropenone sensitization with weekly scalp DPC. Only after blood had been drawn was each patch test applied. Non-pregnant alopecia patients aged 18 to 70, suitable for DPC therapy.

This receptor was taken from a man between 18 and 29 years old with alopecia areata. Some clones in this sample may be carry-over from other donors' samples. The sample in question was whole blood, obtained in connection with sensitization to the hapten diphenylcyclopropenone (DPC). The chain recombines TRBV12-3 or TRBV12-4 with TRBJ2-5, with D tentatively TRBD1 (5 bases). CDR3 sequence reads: CASSFKGPFQETQYF. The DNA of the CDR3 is TGTGCCAGCAGTTTCAAGGGGCCCTTCCAAGAGACCCAGTACTTC.